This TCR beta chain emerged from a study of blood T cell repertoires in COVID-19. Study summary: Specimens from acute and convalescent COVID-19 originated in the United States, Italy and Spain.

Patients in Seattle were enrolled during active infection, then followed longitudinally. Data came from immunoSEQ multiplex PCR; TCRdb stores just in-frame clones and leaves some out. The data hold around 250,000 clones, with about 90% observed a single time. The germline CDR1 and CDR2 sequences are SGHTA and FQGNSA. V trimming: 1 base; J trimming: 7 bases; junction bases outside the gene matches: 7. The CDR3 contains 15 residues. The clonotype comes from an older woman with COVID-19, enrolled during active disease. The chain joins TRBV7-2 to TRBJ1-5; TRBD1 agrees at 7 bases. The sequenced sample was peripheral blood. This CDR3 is CASSLDRGADQPQHF. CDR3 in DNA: TGTGCCAGCAGCTTAGACAGGGGAGCCGACCAGCCCCAGCATTTT.